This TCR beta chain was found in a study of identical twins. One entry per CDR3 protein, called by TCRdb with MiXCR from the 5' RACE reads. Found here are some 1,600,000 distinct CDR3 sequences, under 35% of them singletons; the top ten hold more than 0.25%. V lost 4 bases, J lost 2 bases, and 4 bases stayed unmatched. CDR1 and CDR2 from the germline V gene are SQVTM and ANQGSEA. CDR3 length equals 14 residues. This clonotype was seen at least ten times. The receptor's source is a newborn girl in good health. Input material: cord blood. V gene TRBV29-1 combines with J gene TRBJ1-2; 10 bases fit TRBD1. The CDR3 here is CSVALGQGNYGYTF. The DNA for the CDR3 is TGCAGCGTTGCCTTGGGACAGGGGAACTATGGCTACACCTTC.